Listed below are T cell receptor beta chains from one sample, sequenced in a study of blood T cells in healthy people across ages. TCRdb reprocessed the 5' RACE reads via MiXCR and lists one record per CDR3 protein. This sample has approximately 670,000 distinct CDR3 sequences, with roughly two fifths found just once. The sequencing sample was made of blood. These TCRs come from a man older than 75 in good health. The CDR3 runs from the conserved cysteine through the conserved F or W. Fields, in order: V gene, clone size, D gene, J gene, CDR3 protein, CDR3 DNA. A D gene is named only where the DNA matches it firmly. Where a row states a size, it is once, few, many or the class of an expanded clone; other rows omit it.

>TRBV12-3/TRBV12-4|many|.|TRBJ1-2
CASSFGEAYGYTF
TGTGCCAGCAGTTTTGGGGAAGCCTATGGCTACACCTTC
>TRBV6-5|.|.|TRBJ2-7
CASSGQRQRAYEQYF
TGTGCCAGCAGTGGACAGCGGCAGAGAGCCTACGAGCAGTACTTC
>TRBV6-6|few|TRBD1|TRBJ2-1
CASSYSGTGYNEQFF
TGTGCCAGCAGTTACTCAGGGACAGGGTACAATGAGCAGTTCTTC
>TRBV4-3|.|.|TRBJ2-6
CASSQDRGRANVLTF
TGCGCCAGCAGCCAAGACAGGGGTCGGGCCAACGTCCTGACTTTC
>TRBV14|.|TRBD1|TRBJ2-3
CAGSQHETGSQYF
TGTGCCGGCAGCCAACACGAGACAGGGTCGCAGTATTTT
>TRBV7-9|.|.|TRBJ2-6
CASSLAIQASSGANVLTF
TGTGCCAGCAGCTTAGCTATTCAGGCCTCCTCTGGGGCCAACGTCCTGACTTTC
>TRBV3-1|.|TRBD1|TRBJ2-7
CASSPDREPHEQYF
TGTGCCAGCAGCCCCGACAGGGAGCCCCACGAGCAGTACTTC
>TRBV5-1|.|TRBD1|TRBJ1-2
CASSFGLTGGEYTF
TGCGCCAGCAGCTTCGGGCTAACAGGGGGGGAATACACCTTC
>TRBV6-6|.|TRBD1|TRBJ2-3
CASSSGTGGNTDTQYF
TGTGCCAGCAGCAGTGGGACAGGGGGGAACACAGATACGCAGTATTTT
>TRBV3-1|few|TRBD2|TRBJ2-1
CASSHRTSINEQFF
TGTGCCAGCAGCCATCGGACTAGCATCAATGAGCAGTTCTTC
>TRBV6-2/TRBV6-3|.|.|TRBJ1-5
CASTGLVGGNQPQHF
TGTGCCAGCACCGGCTTAGTGGGCGGCAATCAGCCCCAGCATTTT
>TRBV5-1|.|.|TRBJ2-7
CASSLESRTYEQYF
TGCGCCAGCAGCTTGGAGTCAAGGACCTACGAGCAGTACTTC
>TRBV14|.|.|TRBJ1-2
CASSHLGPGYGYTF
TGTGCCAGCAGCCATCTGGGGCCTGGCTATGGCTACACCTTC
>TRBV20-1|.|TRBD1|TRBJ1-1
CSASAWQGGSLSGTEAFF
TGCAGTGCTAGCGCATGGCAGGGGGGTTCGCTAAGTGGAACTGAAGCTTTCTTT
>TRBV5-1|.|.|TRBJ2-5
CASSDRDSRDEQYF
TGCGCCAGCAGCGACCGGGACTCCAGGGATGAGCAGTACTTC
>TRBV3-1|.|TRBD1|TRBJ1-5
CASSRGQGPNQPQHF
TGTGCCAGCAGCCGGGGACAGGGCCCAAATCAGCCCCAGCATTTT
>TRBV3-1|few|.|TRBJ2-7
CASRPRESSYEQYF
TGTGCCAGCAGACCCAGGGAGAGCTCCTACGAGCAGTACTTC
>TRBV19|few|TRBD1|TRBJ2-5
CASSLRDRLQETQYF
TGTGCCAGTAGTCTCCGGGACAGATTACAAGAGACCCAGTACTTC
>TRBV25-1|few|.|TRBJ2-7
CASSKTTYEQYF
TGTGCCAGCAGTAAAACAACCTACGAGCAGTACTTC
>TRBV16|many|TRBD1|TRBJ2-7
CASSQRTGPYEQYF
TGTGCCAGCAGCCAAAGGACAGGACCCTACGAGCAGTACTTC
>TRBV14|few|TRBD2|TRBJ2-5
CAVIVAGVSPGETQYF
TGTGCCGTTATAGTGGCGGGAGTCTCACCCGGGGAGACCCAGTACTTC
>TRBV4-1|few|.|TRBJ1-1
CASSLNAGNTEAFF
TGCGCCAGCAGCCTTAATGCAGGGAACACTGAAGCTTTCTTT
>TRBV7-2|.|.|TRBJ2-7
CASSLSVADEQYF
TGTGCCAGCAGCTTATCGGTAGCGGATGAGCAGTACTTC
>TRBV28|.|TRBD2|TRBJ2-1
CASSTLAGGPRGYNEQFF
TGTGCCAGCAGTACCCTTGCGGGAGGGCCCCGAGGGTACAATGAGCAGTTCTTC
>TRBV20-1|.|TRBD1|TRBJ1-5
CSARQTGVEQPQHF
TGCAGTGCTAGACAGACAGGGGTCGAACAGCCCCAGCATTTT
>TRBV27|.|.|TRBJ2-6
CASSGGPRSGANVLTF
TGTGCCAGCAGTGGGGGGCCGCGCTCTGGGGCCAACGTCCTGACTTTC
>TRBV4-1|many|TRBD1|TRBJ2-7
CASSQVGTASYEQYF
TGCGCCAGCAGCCAAGTGGGGACAGCCTCCTACGAGCAGTACTTC
>TRBV5-1|many|.|TRBJ2-5
CASSYEAETQYF
TGCGCCAGCAGCTATGAGGCGGAGACCCAGTACTTC
>TRBV6-5|few|.|TRBJ2-3
CASGEGRRATQYF
TGTGCCAGTGGTGAGGGGAGAAGAGCGACGCAGTATTTT
>TRBV20-1|.|.|TRBJ1-1
CSARVLDNTGAFF
TGCAGTGCTAGAGTCTTAGATAACACTGGAGCTTTCTTT